These T cell receptor beta chains were read from a single sample in a study of T cell changes during pregnancy in multiple sclerosis. Profiling relied on immunoSEQ multiplex PCR, and the TCRdb table lists in-frame clones only, not all of them. The repertoire holds about 94,000 clones, with over 85% as singletons. The sample here was peripheral blood, taken after pregnancy. All receptors derive from a female donor with multiple sclerosis, enrolled in a pregnancy study. Each CDR3 is given with its conserved first and last residue. The D gene is left open where the match is weak.

cdr3_aa | cdr3_nt | j_call | d_call | v_call
CASSTDRLKHNTIYF | TGTGCCAGCAGCACGGACAGGCTTAAACACAACACCATATATTTT | TRBJ1-3 | TRBD1 | TRBV5-5
CASSQEGLRELFF | TGCGCCAGCAGCCAAGAGGGACTTAGGGAGCTGTTTTTT | TRBJ2-2 | - | TRBV4-1
CASSTGTYGYTF | TGTGCCAGCAGCACAGGGACATATGGCTACACCTTC | TRBJ1-2 | - | TRBV6-5
CASSLTQGLVGNQPQHF | TGTGCCAGCAGTTTAACTCAGGGTCTCGTGGGCAATCAGCCCCAGCATTTT | TRBJ1-5 | - | TRBV28
CASSPGLAGVLEQYF | TGCGCCAGCAGCCCCGGACTAGCGGGAGTCCTCGAGCAGTACTTC | TRBJ2-7 | TRBD2 | TRBV4-3
CASNGAAVGNTEAFF | TGTGCCAGTAATGGGGCTGCCGTAGGGAACACTGAAGCTTTCTTT | TRBJ1-1 | - | TRBV19
CASARFIGQAVGELFF | TGTGCCAGCGCCCGGTTTATTGGACAGGCGGTCGGGGAGCTGTTTTTT | TRBJ2-2 | TRBD1 | TRBV19
CASSTKGGGGGGYTF | TGTGCCAGCAGCACCAAAGGAGGGGGGGGCGGGGGCTACACCTTC | TRBJ1-2 | - | TRBV7-8
CASRQTGGNTEAFF | TGTGCCAGCAGGCAGACAGGGGGTAACACTGAAGCTTTCTTT | TRBJ1-1 | TRBD1 | TRBV7-9
CASSPGLAGASRDTQYF | TGTGCCAGCTCACCTGGACTAGCGGGAGCGAGCCGCGATACGCAGTATTTT | TRBJ2-3 | TRBD2 | TRBV18
CASSLATTGGGTYNEQFF | TGCGCCAGCAGCTTGGCTACAACCGGGGGGGGGACCTACAATGAGCAGTTCTTC | TRBJ2-1 | TRBD2 | TRBV5-1
CASSLGYRGANIQYF | TGTGCCAGCAGCTTGGGATATCGGGGGGCAAACATTCAGTACTTC | TRBJ2-4 | - | TRBV5-4
CAWSTGGGYYGYTF | TGTGCCTGGAGTACAGGTGGGGGGTACTATGGCTACACCTTC | TRBJ1-2 | - | TRBV30
CASSFQGGYGYTF | TGTGCCAGCAGCTTCCAGGGTGGATATGGCTACACCTTC | TRBJ1-2 | - | TRBV7-6
CASSRDRDGYTF | TGCGCCAGCAGCCGGGACAGGGATGGCTACACCTTC | TRBJ1-2 | TRBD1 | TRBV5-1
CASSQEGAGGGSGNTIYF | TGTGCCAGCAGCCAAGAGGGGGCGGGCGGGGGCTCTGGAAACACCATATATTTT | TRBJ1-3 | - | TRBV4-2
CASRPTGVGANVLTF | TGTGCCAGCAGACCGACAGGGGTTGGGGCCAACGTCCTGACTTTC | TRBJ2-6 | TRBD1 | TRBV25-1
CASKGQGSENEQFF | TGTGCCAGCAAAGGACAGGGGTCGGAAAATGAGCAGTTCTTC | TRBJ2-1 | TRBD1 | TRBV7-9
CASRSHLRGRRAYEQYF | TGTGCAAGTCGCTCCCATCTCAGGGGGAGGAGAGCCTACGAGCAGTACTTC | TRBJ2-7 | - | TRBV12-2
CSVPGQTNTEAFF | TGCAGCGTCCCGGGACAGACGAACACTGAAGCTTTCTTT | TRBJ1-1 | TRBD1 | TRBV29-1
CASSMSRNTEAFF | TGTGCCAGTAGTATGTCGCGGAACACTGAAGCTTTCTTT | TRBJ1-1 | - | TRBV19
CASSLDRQFNQPQHF | TGTGCCAGCAGCTTAGATAGACAGTTCAATCAGCCCCAGCATTTT | TRBJ1-5 | - | TRBV11-2
CASSQGLEWGLNEQFF | TGTGCCAGCAGCCAAGGACTAGAGTGGGGACTCAATGAGCAGTTCTTC | TRBJ2-1 | - | TRBV14
CASARRVLGDGNTIYF | TGTGCCAGCGCCAGGAGGGTTCTTGGGGACGGAAACACCATATATTTT | TRBJ1-3 | - | TRBV7-2
CASSMTGEPEQYF | TGTGCCAGTAGTATGACAGGGGAGCCCGAGCAGTACTTC | TRBJ2-7 | TRBD1 | TRBV19
CASSSGTGPYEQYF | TGTGCCAGCAGCTCCGGGACAGGGCCCTACGAGCAGTACTTC | TRBJ2-7 | TRBD1 | TRBV7-6
CASSFEGTANTEAFF | TGCGCCAGCAGCTTTGAGGGTACAGCGAACACTGAAGCTTTCTTT | TRBJ1-1 | - | TRBV5-1
CASSQDPGVADTQYF | TGCGCCAGCAGCCAAGATCCCGGGGTGGCAGATACGCAGTATTTT | TRBJ2-3 | - | TRBV4-3
CASSLGLQGAQHGYTF | TGTGCCAGCAGCTTGGGGCTACAGGGGGCGCAACATGGCTACACCTTC | TRBJ1-2 | TRBD1 | TRBV5-4
CASSPRQGMNNEKLFF | TGTGCCAGCAGCCCCCGACAGGGGATGAATAATGAAAAACTGTTTTTT | TRBJ1-4 | TRBD1 | TRBV9
CASTPQAGDYEQYF | TGTGCCAGCACCCCTCAGGCAGGGGACTACGAGCAGTACTTC | TRBJ2-7 | - | TRBV28
CASSPEGEAFF | TGTGCCAGCAGCCCCGAGGGTGAAGCTTTCTTT | TRBJ1-1 | - | TRBV5-5
CASSFGTSNPEQYF | TGTGCCAGCAGCTTTGGGACATCGAATCCCGAGCAGTACTTC | TRBJ2-7 | - | TRBV11-1
CASSVSAGTGGADTQYF | TGTGCCAGCAGCGTGAGCGCCGGGACAGGGGGAGCAGATACGCAGTATTTT | TRBJ2-3 | TRBD1 | TRBV9
CASSAGTDQGTNEKLFF | TGTGCCAGCAGCGCGGGGACGGACCAAGGGACTAATGAAAAACTGTTTTTT | TRBJ1-4 | - | TRBV11-2
CASSFLGQLNEQFF | TGTGCCAGCAGCTTTTTGGGACAGCTCAATGAGCAGTTCTTC | TRBJ2-1 | TRBD1 | TRBV7-2
CASSPRLAGYGYKQYF | TGTGCCAGCAGCCCGCGACTAGCGGGGTACGGGTACAAGCAGTACTTC | TRBJ2-7 | TRBD2 | TRBV14
CASSDWQTDYGYTF | TGTGCCAGCAGTGATTGGCAGACAGACTATGGCTACACCTTC | TRBJ1-2 | - | TRBV2
CASSRTGLNEKLFF | TGTGCCAGCAGTAGGACAGGGCTTAATGAAAAACTGTTTTTT | TRBJ1-4 | TRBD1 | TRBV27
CASSQSRTGAYEQYF | TGCGCCAGCAGCCAGAGCCGGACAGGGGCCTACGAGCAGTACTTC | TRBJ2-7 | TRBD1 | TRBV4-3
CASSVTGSRWNYGYTF | TGTGCCAGCAGCGTCACAGGGTCGAGATGGAACTATGGCTACACCTTC | TRBJ1-2 | - | TRBV7-9
CASSAGTASYEQYF | TGTGCCAGCAGCGCAGGGACAGCCTCCTACGAGCAGTACTTC | TRBJ2-7 | TRBD1 | TRBV7-7
CASSLTLFGAGTEAFF | TGTGCCAGCAGTTTAACACTCTTTGGGGCCGGGACTGAAGCTTTCTTT | TRBJ1-1 | - | TRBV27
CASSYSGTNSWDF | TGTGCCAGCAGTTACTCCGGGACTAACTCCTGGGACTTC | TRBJ2-4 | TRBD2 | TRBV6-5
CASSGGTSGRGNEQFF | TGCGCCAGCAGCGGCGGGACTAGCGGGAGGGGTAATGAGCAGTTCTTC | TRBJ2-1 | TRBD2 | TRBV5-1
CASSSRERKGQKVYEQYF | TGTGCCAGCAGCTCTAGGGAGCGAAAGGGACAGAAAGTCTACGAGCAGTACTTC | TRBJ2-7 | TRBD1 | TRBV7-6
CASSLPGQGARETQYF | TGTGCCAGCAGCTTGCCGGGACAGGGGGCTAGGGAGACCCAGTACTTC | TRBJ2-5 | TRBD1 | TRBV5-6
CASRDPGTGDYEQYF | TGTGCCAGTAGGGACCCCGGGACAGGGGACTACGAGCAGTACTTC | TRBJ2-7 | TRBD1 | TRBV19
CASTQDRGNTEAFF | TGTGCCAGTACCCAAGACAGGGGGAACACTGAAGCTTTCTTT | TRBJ1-1 | TRBD1 | TRBV19
CASSRTERKEKLFF | TGTGCCAGCAGTCGGACAGAAAGAAAGGAAAAACTGTTTTTT | TRBJ1-4 | - | TRBV6-5
CASSGGGTGGRTEAFF | TGTGCCAGTAGTGGGGGCGGGACAGGGGGCCGAACTGAAGCTTTCTTT | TRBJ1-1 | TRBD1 | TRBV19